Sequencing of this T cell receptor (beta chain) was carried out in a study of blood T cell repertoires in COVID-19. Looking at the study overall: T cells, B-cell-depleted T cells, or PBMCs supplied cDNA or gDNA.

In the original workflow: Estimates of nucleated cell counts were drawn from the amplification of reference gene primers. The table came from immunoSEQ multiplex PCR; TCRdb's copy has only in-frame clones and leaves some out. D and trimming come from the DNA, and the V and J calls and clone size come from that table. The table has a few hundred thousand clones, 80% to 90% seen once. Recruitment covered about 25 US areas and drew participants whose ages spanned roughly 18 to 100 years. Researchers sorted participants into cohorts using their self-reported clinical history. The germline gives CDR1 SGHAT, CDR2 FQNNGV. The CDR3 consists of 14 residues. V was clipped by 1 base and J by 6 bases, with 13 bases between them.

The sample was PBMCs or T cells enriched from blood (not recorded which). J is TRBJ2-7 and V is TRBV11-2; a weak D match, TRBD1 (5 bases). The source is a woman aged 40 to 50 with acute COVID-19. CDR3 protein: CASSLVRREGEQYF. The CDR3 DNA is TGTGCCAGCAGCTTAGTACGCAGGGAAGGCGAGCAGTACTTC.